Listed here are 8 T cell receptor beta chains from one sample, sequenced in a study of cytomegalovirus exposure and HLA in healthy donors. It was with 60 Vbeta and 13 Jbeta primers that the PCR ran. Sequenced by immunoSEQ multiplex PCR; TCRdb stores in-frame clones only, minus some. The repertoire holds roughly 140,000 clones, with 80% as singletons. Sequenced sample: PBMCs. The receptors come from a male donor in good health and CMV-seronegative.

V and J are TRBV11-2 and TRBJ1-2, with TRBD1 matching 10 bases. CDR1 SGHAT and CDR2 FQNNGV come from the germline V gene. CDR3 length equals 17 residues. J was trimmed by 3 bases and V by 3 bases; bases with no gene match: 10. The CDR3 sequence: CASSFEGDRGVYYGYTF. CDR3 sequence (DNA): TGTGCCAGCAGCTTTGAGGGGGACAGGGGCGTATACTATGGCTACACCTTC.

The table lists this clone with a few counts. The J gene is TRBJ1-3, the V gene TRBV7-9; 10 bases are a match to TRBD1. V lost 3 bases, J lost 4 bases, and 9 bases stayed unmatched. Looked up from germline, CDR1 is SEHNR and CDR2 is FQNEAQ (reference sequence). The CDR3 spans 17 residues. Here the CDR3 DNA reads TGTGCCAGCAGCTTCGCCCTGGACAGGGGGAAAGGAAACACCATATATTTT. This encodes CASSFALDRGKGNTIYF.

The rearrangement links TRBV2 to TRBJ2-7; 10 bases align to TRBD1. CDR1 and CDR2 (germline): SNHLY, FYNNEI. With 6 bases clipped from V and 4 bases from J, the junction kept 6 bases outside the gene matches. The CDR3 covers 14 residues. DNA of the CDR3: TGTGCCAGCAGCCGGACAGGGGGAAAGTACGAGCAGTACTTC. This translates into CASSRTGGKYEQYF. Combining the CDR3 with reference TRBV2 and TRBJ2-7 gives the whole variable domain EPEVTQTPSHQVTQMGQEVILRCVPISNHLYFYWYRQILGQKVEFLVSFYNNEISEKSEIFDDQFSVERPDGSNFTLKIRSTKLEDSAMYFCASSRTGGKYEQYFGPGTRLTVT.

The chain couples TRBV28 to TRBJ2-7; TRBD2 matches at 8 bases. J was trimmed by 0 bases and V by 5 bases; bases with no gene match: 6. Germline CDR1 MDHEN, CDR2 SYDVKM. The length of the CDR3 is 15 residues. The CDR3 region is CASSSSGAGSYEQYF. CDR3 bases: TGTGCCAGCAGTAGTAGCGGGGCCGGCTCCTACGAGCAGTACTTC.

The CDR3: CASSLTGGHEQYF. The DNA of the CDR3 is TGTGCCAGCAGCTTGACGGGTGGCCACGAGCAGTACTTC. The chain has TRBV7-2 and TRBJ2-7; D unresolved. The CDR3 spans 13 residues. CDR1 and CDR2 (germline): SGHTA, FQGNSA. Trimming cost V 3 bases and J 5 bases, with 11 bases left between them.

The chain employs TRBV5-1 and TRBJ1-6, with D possibly matching TRBD1 (5 bases). The CDR3 totals 15 residues. Germline values: CDR1 SGHRS, CDR2 YFSETQ. Trimming removed 0 bases at V and 10 bases at J, with 14 bases between. CDR3 nucleotides: TGCGCCAGCAGCTTGGACGGGGGAAGAGGGTCACCCCTCCACTTT. Encoded protein: CASSLDGGRGSPLHF.

The CDR3 sequence: CASSLTTGGTAFF. The CDR3 coding sequence is TGTGCCAGCAGCTTAACCACTGGGGGGACAGCTTTCTTT. This chain uses TRBV7-3 with TRBJ1-1; possible D gene TRBD1, 5 bases. The length of the CDR3 is 13 residues. Trimming left V 0 bases short and J 10 bases short, with 12 bases between. Germline V gene sequence: CDR1 SGHTA, CDR2 FQGTGA.

The CDR3 here is CASSQDSPGDRGYSEAFF. The CDR3 coding sequence is TGTGCCAGCAGCCAAGATTCCCCCGGGGACAGGGGATATTCTGAAGCTTTCTTT. The V and J genes are TRBV4-2 and TRBJ1-1; 10 bases line up with TRBD1. This CDR3 comprises 18 residues. Germline CDR1 reads LGHNA; CDR2 reads YNFKEQ. With V trimmed by 0 bases and J by 6 bases, 13 bases remained unmatched.